A single sample gave rise to the 3 T cell receptor beta chains below, sequenced in a study of blood T cells in healthy people across ages. Then a second PCR, running about 6 to 12 cycles, was carried out with a sample-barcoded 5' primer and a J-beta primer mix. TCRdb re-analysed the 5' RACE reads in MiXCR, keeping a single row per CDR3 protein. The sample includes under 2,000,000 distinct CDR3 sequences, just under 50% of them seen just once. Input material: blood. The receptors derive from a woman in her thirties or forties in good health.

This chain connects TRBV27 to TRBJ2-7; D is ambiguous. This CDR3 has 13 amino acids. Trimming left V 5 bases short and J 2 bases short, with 10 bases between. Per germline, CDR1 MNHEY and CDR2 SMNVEV (reference sequence). In nucleotides, the CDR3 is TGTGCCAGCAGTCCCTTCAGGACCTACGAGCAGTACTTC. It specifies CASSPFRTYEQYF.

The V call is TRBV10-2, the J call TRBJ2-7; 8 positions agree with TRBD1. The J call may not be correct, given that the DNA end is closer to TRBJ2-5. Germline V gives CDR1 WSHSY, CDR2 SAAADI. This CDR3 spans 13 amino acids. CDR3 DNA sequence: TGCGCCAGCGGACGGACAGGGACCGAGACCCAGTACTTC. It yields the protein CASGRTGTETQYF.

This clonotype was found a few times. The chain uses TRBV4-3 and TRBJ2-3; D is possibly TRBD1 (6 bases). V shed 0 bases and J shed 3 bases, with 10 bases lying between them. Germline V gene lookup returns CDR1 LGHNA and CDR2 YSLEER. The CDR3 sequence is 15 residues long. CDR3 coding DNA: TGCGCCAGCAGCCAAGAACAGGGAGTGACAGATACGCAGTATTTT. Protein sequence: CASSQEQGVTDTQYF.